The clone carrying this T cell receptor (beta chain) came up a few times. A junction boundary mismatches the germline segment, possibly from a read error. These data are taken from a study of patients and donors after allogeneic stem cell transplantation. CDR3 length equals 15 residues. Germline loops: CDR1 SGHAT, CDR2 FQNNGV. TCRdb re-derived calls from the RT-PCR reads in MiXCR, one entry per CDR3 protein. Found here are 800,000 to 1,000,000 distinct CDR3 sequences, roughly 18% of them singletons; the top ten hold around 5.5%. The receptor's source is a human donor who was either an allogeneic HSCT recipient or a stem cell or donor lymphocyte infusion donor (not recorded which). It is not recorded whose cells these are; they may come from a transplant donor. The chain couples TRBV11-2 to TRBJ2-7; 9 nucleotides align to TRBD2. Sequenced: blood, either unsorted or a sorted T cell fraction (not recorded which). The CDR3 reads CASSLGLAGIYAQYF. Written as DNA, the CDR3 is TGTGCCAGCAGCTTAGGCCTAGCGGGAATCTACGCGCAGTACTTC.